This T cell receptor (beta chain) stems from a study of blood T cell repertoires in COVID-19. Study-wide context: The United States, Italy and Spain supplied acute and convalescent COVID-19 samples. Sample material is recorded as cDNA or gDNA derived from T cells, B-cell-depleted T cells, or PBMCs.

CDR1 and CDR2 (germline): SGHTA, FQGTGA. The V gene lost 5 bases and the J gene lost 1 base, with 8 bases spanning the gap. There are 13 residues in the CDR3. The authors' processing: Researchers report that nucleated cell counts were estimated from reference gene primer amplification. Assay used: immunoSEQ multiplex PCR; TCRdb lists only in-frame clones, some missing. V and J calls and clone size are as listed in that table; D and trimming were resolved from the DNA. Altogether about 200,000 clones are present, approximately 91% being singletons, with the ten largest covering 6.5%. The material sequenced was peripheral blood. The TCR originated in a man in his 60s who had recovered from COVID-19. This rearrangement joins TRBV7-3 to TRBJ2-5; D remains unclear. Here the CDR3 DNA reads TGTGCCAGCAGCCCCCTGGCCCAAGAGACCCAGTACTTC. Its protein is CASSPLAQETQYF.